The 26 T cell receptor beta chains reported below all come from one sample, sequenced in a study of metastatic and nonmetastatic thyroid tumors. All patients were untreated before thyroid surgery. TCRdb redid the clone calls on the PCR reads using MiXCR. The table records about 92,000 clones, 14% to 15% of them present only once. The sequencing input was blood. The source of these receptors is a female donor with papillary thyroid cancer or a benign thyroid nodule (not recorded which). Some clones in this sample may be carry-over from other donors' samples.

This clone has a count of ten or more. This chain uses TRBV20-1 with TRBJ2-1; D possibly matches TRBD1 or TRBD2 (6 bases each). CDR1 is DFQATT, CDR2 SNEGSKA, per germline (reference sequence). V lost 1 base and J 14 bases, leaving 15 bases between the germline ends. The CDR3 consists of 12 residues. The CDR3 nucleotides are TGCAGTGCTAGAGTGGAGGGGGACAAGGAGTTCTTC. This gives the protein CSARVEGDKEFF.

This clone was detected many times. V and J are TRBV7-9 and TRBJ1-1; 9 positions agree with TRBD1. V lost 6 bases, J lost 5 bases, and 10 bases stayed unmatched. Looked up from germline, CDR1 is SEHNR and CDR2 is FQNEAQ (reference sequence). CDR3 size: 15 residues. Written as DNA, the CDR3 is TGTGCCAGCAGTCGAATACAGGGGGCGGGTACTGAAGCTTTCTTT. Encoded protein: CASSRIQGAGTEAFF. Filled out from reference TRBV7-9 and TRBJ1-1, the complete variable domain reads DTGVSQNPRHKITKRGQNVTFRCDPISEHNRLYWYRQTLGQGPEFLTYFQNEAQLEKSRLLSDRFSAERPKGSFSTLEIQRTEQGDSAMYLCASSRIQGAGTEAFFGQGTRLTVV.

In DNA form, the CDR3 reads TGCGCCAGCAGCTTGATGGTCACCGGGGAGCTGTTTTTT. Its translation is CASSLMVTGELFF. The genes are TRBV5-1 and TRBJ2-2, with no clear D. V lost 1 base and J 4 bases, leaving 5 bases between the germline ends. CDR3 size: 13 residues. Looked up from germline, CDR1 is SGHRS and CDR2 is YFSETQ.

The sample holds many counts of this clone. The CDR3 region has the DNA TGTGCCAGCAGCCTCCTCGGGGTCTCTCACTCCTACGAGCAGTACTTC. Translation: CASSLLGVSHSYEQYF. V is TRBV6-1 and J is TRBJ2-7; tentative D call: TRBD2 (5 bases). Trimming removed 6 bases at V and 0 bases at J, with 18 bases between. Germline assignment: CDR1 MNHNS and CDR2 SASEGT. The CDR3 runs to 16 residues.

This clone was recorded at least ten times. The V call is TRBV20-1, the J call TRBJ1-2; possible D gene TRBD1, 5 bases. CDR3 length: 16 amino acids. Germline lookup yields CDR1 DFQATT and CDR2 SNEGSKA (reference sequence). V lost 0 bases, J lost 8 bases, and 22 bases lay in between. The CDR3 here is CSARESLDSTFHGYTF. The CDR3, as DNA: TGCAGTGCTAGAGAATCGTTAGACAGTACCTTCCACGGCTACACCTTC.

The CDR3: CASGTGVGYTF. The CDR3 coding sequence is TGTGCCAGCGGGACAGGGGTTGGCTACACCTTC. The chain carries TRBV28 and TRBJ1-2; TRBD1 matches 10 bases. This CDR3 has 11 residues. Germline V gene lookup returns CDR1 MDHEN and CDR2 SYDVKM. Trimming removed 8 bases from V and 7 bases from J; junction bases left unmatched: 1.

The sample holds many counts of this clone. The CDR3 DNA reads TGTGCCAGCAGCGTAGCTTCAGGGGTATACGAGCAGTACTTC. Protein product: CASSVASGVYEQYF. The gene calls are TRBV13 and TRBJ2-7; weak D call: TRBD1 (6 bases). Trimming left V 5 bases short and J 4 bases short, with 15 bases between. The CDR3 loop spans 14 amino acids. Per the germline V gene, CDR1 is PRHDT and CDR2 is FYEKMQ (reference sequence). Full variable domain (missing parts from reference TRBV13 and TRBJ2-7): AAGVIQSPRHLIKEKRETATLKCYPIPRHDTVYWYQQGPGQDPQFLISFYEKMQSDKGSIPDRFSAQQFSDYHSELNMSSLELGDSALYFCASSVASGVYEQYFGPGTRLTVT.

This clone was recorded at least ten times. The chain links TRBV6-5 to TRBJ2-1, with TRBD1 matching over 9 bases. CDR1 MNHEY and CDR2 SVGAGI come from the germline V gene. The CDR3 runs to 17 residues. The V and J ends lost 5 bases and 5 bases, in that order; junction bases with no gene match: 13. This CDR3 is CASSTVDRGSGHNEQFF. The CDR3 DNA sequence: TGTGCCAGCAGTACCGTGGACAGGGGCAGCGGACACAATGAGCAGTTCTTC.

Ten or more counts support this clone. This rearrangement joins TRBV5-6 to TRBJ1-6; D not resolved. V lost 0 bases and J lost 6, with 4 bases in between. This CDR3 region has 13 residues. The germline gives CDR1 SGHDT, CDR2 YYEEEE. CDR3 in DNA: TGTGCCAGCAGCTTGGTGCTTAATTCACCCCTCCACTTT. It encodes CASSLVLNSPLHF.

This clone was counted ten times or more. The V gene is TRBV20-1, the J gene TRBJ2-6; 9 bases agree with TRBD1. The germline V gene has CDR1 DFQATT and CDR2 SNEGSKA (reference sequence). Trimming cost V 5 bases and J 4 bases; bases outside gene matches: 3. The CDR3 extends over 14 amino acids. CDR3 nucleotides: TGCAGTGCTGGGACAGGGAACGGGGCCAACGTCCTGACTTTC. Encoded protein: CSAGTGNGANVLTF.

This clone was counted many times. The chain combines TRBV20-1 with TRBJ1-1, with a possible D match to TRBD1 (5 bases). The CDR3 loop spans 15 amino acids. Germline V gene data show CDR1 as DFQATT and CDR2 as SNEGSKA (reference sequence). The V and J ends lost 6 bases and 1 base respectively, with 18 bases between them. As DNA, the CDR3 is TGCAGTGCCCGGATAGCCGGGGCCCAGAACACTGAAGCTTTCTTT. Translated: CSARIAGAQNTEAFF.

This clone occurred a few times. Being one base from a much bigger clone, this may be a read error. The chain links TRBV7-2 to TRBJ1-1; D is ambiguous. The V gene lost 10 bases and the J gene lost 3 bases, with 15 bases spanning the gap. CDR3 length equals 13 residues. Per the germline V gene, CDR1 is SGHTA and CDR2 is FQGNSA. DNA for the CDR3: TGTGCCAACCCGAAGCATCAGGACACTGAAGCTTTCTTT. Its translation: CANPKHQDTEAFF.

In its sample, this clone was seen many times. The rearrangement links TRBV2 to TRBJ1-5; 8 nucleotides match TRBD1. The CDR3 has 15 residues. Germline V gene data show CDR1 as SNHLY and CDR2 as FYNNEI. V lost 6 bases to trimming and J lost 3 bases; unmatched junction nucleotides: 7. The CDR3 nucleotides are TGTGCCAGCAGGCAAGCGGGACAGGACAATCAGCCCCAGCATTTT. Its protein product is CASRQAGQDNQPQHF.

This clone was seen ten or more times. This chain connects TRBV5-1 to TRBJ1-1, with D unresolved. CDR3 length: 13 amino acids. Trimming left V 3 bases short and J 3 bases short, with 9 bases between. Per germline, CDR1 SGHRS and CDR2 YFSETQ. The CDR3 region is CASSSGMDTEAFF. The CDR3 region has the DNA TGCGCCAGCAGCTCGGGGATGGACACTGAAGCTTTCTTT.

The chain has TRBV28 and TRBJ2-2; 8 nucleotides agree with TRBD2. CDR1 MDHEN and CDR2 SYDVKM come from the germline V gene. This CDR3 is 14 amino acids long. V trimming: 6 bases; J trimming: 7 bases; junction bases outside the gene matches: 7. This chain's CDR3 is CASSQTSARGELFF. The CDR3 bases are TGTGCCAGCAGCCAGACTAGCGCTCGCGGGGAGCTGTTTTTT.

At least ten counts were recorded for this clone. This chain uses TRBV6-1 with TRBJ2-1; no reliable D call. Deletions cut 6 bases from V and 8 bases from J, with 17 bases between. Looked up from germline, CDR1 is MNHNS and CDR2 is SASEGT. There are 14 residues in the CDR3. CDR3 sequence (DNA): TGTGCCAGCAGCTACCCCCATTCCGGCGATGAGCAGTTCTTC. Translating it yields CASSYPHSGDEQFF.

Comments on this clone: Mismatch with germline at one junction end may stem from a read error. The J gene is TRBJ2-4, the V gene TRBV6-9; no clear D gene. Germline V gene lookup returns CDR1 MNHGY and CDR2 SVAAGI. CDR3 size: 16 residues. The CDR3 nucleotides are TGTGCCAGCAGTTCATTCGGAGCAGGTGGGGAAAACACTCAGTACTTC. It encodes CASSSFGAGGENTQYF.

This clone was seen a handful of times. This clone may be a read error of a much larger clone one base away. Other DNA sequences in this sample translate to the same CDR3. The V call is TRBV11-2, the J call TRBJ1-6, with D possibly being TRBD1 (6 bases). CDR1 SGHAT and CDR2 FQNNGV come from the germline V gene. This CDR3 contains 19 residues. V lost 4 bases and J 10 bases, leaving 29 bases between the germline ends. The CDR3 DNA sequence: TGTGCCAGCAGCTCCCGGGGGGGCGAAAGCCGGGGGGTTCCCTCACCCCTCCACTTT. Translation gives CASSSRGGESRGVPSPLHF.

This clone was recorded at least ten times. The CDR3 DNA sequence: TGTGCCGCCAGACCAGGGGGCAGAACTAATGAAAAACTGTTTTTT. This sequence encodes CAARPGGRTNEKLFF. The genes are TRBV28 and TRBJ1-4; 8 positions match TRBD1. The CDR3 has 15 amino acids. The trim removed 11 bases at V and 1 base at J, leaving 9 bases unmatched. CDR1 and CDR2 from the germline V gene are MDHEN and SYDVKM.

As for this clone: A much larger clone differs from this one at a single base, so this may be a read error. V gene TRBV20-1 combines with J gene TRBJ2-1; D might be TRBD1 (6 bases). Trimming cost V 5 bases and J 5 bases, with 16 bases left between them. Germline V gene data show CDR1 as DFQATT and CDR2 as SNEGSKA (reference sequence). The CDR3 is 14 amino acids. CDR3 loop: CSAAVEGVDNEQFF. The CDR3 DNA follows: TGCAGTGCTGCAGTAGAGGGGGTCGACAATGAGCAGTTCTTC.

This clone was seen ten or more times. This chain joins TRBV28 and TRBJ2-4, with D perhaps TRBD1 or TRBD2 (5 bases each). This CDR3 contains 16 residues. The ends were cut back, 8 bases at V and 0 bases at J, with 17 bases in the middle. Germline V gene data show CDR1 as MDHEN and CDR2 as SYDVKM. The CDR3 nucleotides read TGTGCCAGCCTGGGACGGGGTTTGGGAGCCAAAAACATTCAGTACTTC. Protein: CASLGRGLGAKNIQYF.

This clone was seen at least ten times. Different DNA sequences within this sample yield the same CDR3. The rearrangement uses TRBV7-3 and TRBJ2-2; the D gene is possibly TRBD2 (7 bases). The CDR3 is made up of 13 amino acids. V lost 5 bases and J lost 12, with 16 bases in between. Germline V gives CDR1 SGHTA, CDR2 FQGTGA. CDR3 loop: CASSPRGGSKLFF. Here the CDR3 DNA reads TGTGCCAGCAGCCCAAGGGGGGGGTCGAAGCTGTTTTTT. Combining the CDR3 with reference TRBV7-3 and TRBJ2-2 gives the whole variable domain GAGVSQTPSNKVTEKGKYVELRCDPISGHTALYWYRQSLGQGPEFLIYFQGTGAADDSGLPNDRFFAVRPEGSVSTLKIQRTERGDSAVYLCASSPRGGSKLFFGEGSRLTVL.

In regard to this clone: A much larger clone is a single base away; this may be a read error. J is TRBJ2-3 and V is TRBV7-9; the D is unclear. CDR3 length: 12 residues. The germline V gene encodes CDR1 SEHNR and CDR2 FQNEAQ (reference sequence). Trimming removed 5 bases at V and 13 bases at J, with 16 bases between. In DNA, the CDR3 is TGTGCCAGCAGCGGCGTACCCTCCCAAAAGTATTTT. Translation gives CASSGVPSQKYF.

Concerning this clone itself: A much larger clone lies a single base off, so this may be a read error. Other DNA sequences in this sample translate to the same CDR3. This chain connects TRBV20-1 to TRBJ1-1; D not certain. Trimming shortened V by 6 bases and J by 4 bases, and 9 bases separated the two germline ends. Germline assignment: CDR1 DFQATT and CDR2 SNEGSKA (reference sequence). CDR3 length equals 11 residues. Written as DNA, the CDR3 is TGCAGTGCCCCCGACCTCACTGAAGCTTTCTTT. Its protein is CSAPDLTEAFF.

A remark on this clone: A read error is possible here, since a much larger clone lies one base away. This chain uses TRBV11-2 with TRBJ2-5, with 12 bases identical to TRBD2. J gave up 2 bases and V 5 bases, and 15 bases lay outside the gene matches. Germline CDR1 is SGHAT and CDR2 is FQNNGV. The CDR3 length is 19 residues. The CDR3, as DNA: TGTGCCAGCAGCCGCCATTGTGCTAGCGGGGGGGCCCCGCAAGAGACCCAGTACTTC. Translating it yields CASSRHCASGGAPQETQYF.

This clone was seen a few times. This rearrangement joins TRBV12-3 or TRBV12-4 to TRBJ2-2; D is unclear. The CDR3 is 16 residues long. Trimming removed 5 bases at V and 0 bases at J, with 13 bases between. Written as DNA, the CDR3 is TGTGCCAGCAGTCGAGGAAGGAATTCGAACACCGGGGAGCTGTTTTTT. It codes for CASSRGRNSNTGELFF.